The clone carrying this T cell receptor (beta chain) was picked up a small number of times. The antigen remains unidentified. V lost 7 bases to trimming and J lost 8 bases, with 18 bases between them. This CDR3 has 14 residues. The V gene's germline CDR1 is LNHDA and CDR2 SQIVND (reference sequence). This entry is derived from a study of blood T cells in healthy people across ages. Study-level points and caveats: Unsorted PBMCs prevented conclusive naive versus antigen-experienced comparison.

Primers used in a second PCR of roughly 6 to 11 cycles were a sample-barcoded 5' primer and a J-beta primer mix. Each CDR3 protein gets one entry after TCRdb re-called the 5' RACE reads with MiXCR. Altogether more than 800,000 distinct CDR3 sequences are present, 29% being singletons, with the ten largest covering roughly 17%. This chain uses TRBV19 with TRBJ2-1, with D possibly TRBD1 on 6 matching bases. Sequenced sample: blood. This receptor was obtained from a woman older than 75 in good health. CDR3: CASKEAGERHEQFF. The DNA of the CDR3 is TGTGCCAGTAAGGAGGCAGGGGAACGCCATGAGCAGTTCTTC.